This T cell receptor beta chain was observed in a study of blood T cells in healthy people across ages. V was pared by 6 bases and J by 7 bases, with 12 bases between. There are 12 residues in the CDR3. A sample-barcoded 5' primer and a J-beta primer mix were used in a second PCR of roughly 7 to 11 cycles. TCRdb re-derived calls from the 5' RACE reads in MiXCR, one entry per CDR3 protein. The sample consists of 550,000 to 600,000 distinct CDR3 sequences, 27% of them appearing once. The sample comprised blood. This TCR came from a woman in her 70s in good health. The chain has TRBV12-3 or TRBV12-4 and TRBJ2-5; D call uncertain. The CDR3 bases are TGTGCCAGCAGGGTTGATCCTGGGACCCAGTACTTC. Its translation: CASRVDPGTQYF.